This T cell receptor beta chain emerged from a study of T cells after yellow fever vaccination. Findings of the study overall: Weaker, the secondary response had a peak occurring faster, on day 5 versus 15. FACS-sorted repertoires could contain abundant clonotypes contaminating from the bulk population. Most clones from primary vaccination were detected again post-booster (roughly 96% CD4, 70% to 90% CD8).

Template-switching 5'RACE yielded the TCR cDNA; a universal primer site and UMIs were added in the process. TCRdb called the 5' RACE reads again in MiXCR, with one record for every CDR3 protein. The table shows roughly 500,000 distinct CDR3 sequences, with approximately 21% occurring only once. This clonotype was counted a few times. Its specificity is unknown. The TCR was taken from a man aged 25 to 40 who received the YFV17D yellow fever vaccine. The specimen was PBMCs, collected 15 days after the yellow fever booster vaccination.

This CDR3 is CASSKRLAGAADTQYF. The CDR3 DNA follows: TGTGCCAGCAGTAAGAGACTAGCGGGAGCGGCAGATACGCAGTATTTT. This chain joins TRBV12-3 or TRBV12-4 and TRBJ2-3, with 12 bases identical to TRBD2. The CDR3 is 16 amino acids. The junction had 7 bases not matched to a gene; V was cut back by 5 bases and J by 4 bases.